These 10 T cell receptor beta chains were all obtained from the same sample, sequenced in a study of neurological immune-mediated disorders. From the 5' RACE reads, TCRdb called clonotypes with MiXCR, one entry per CDR3 protein. The sample includes fewer than 50,000 distinct CDR3 sequences, roughly 15% of them seen just once. The sample consisted of CD4+ T cells from blood. These TCRs come from a woman in her sixties or seventies with HTLV-1-associated myelopathy (HAM/TSP).

This clonotype was seen many times. V is TRBV20-1 and J is TRBJ2-3, with TRBD1 matching over 9 bases. The CDR3 runs 14 residues. The trim removed 6 bases at V and 5 bases at J, leaving 9 bases unmatched. Germline lookup yields CDR1 DFQATT and CDR2 SNEGSKA (reference sequence). Written as DNA, the CDR3 is TGCAGTGCGGCGGACAGGGGCGGGGGAGATACGCAGTATTTT. Translation: CSAADRGGGDTQYF.

This clonotype has at least ten counts. CDR3 in DNA: TGCAGTGCTGGGCTACAGCGACAGGGGACAAACATCGCCTATGGCTACACCTTC. The encoded protein is CSAGLQRQGTNIAYGYTF. The V and J genes are TRBV20-1 and TRBJ1-2, with 8 bases fitting TRBD1. CDR1 is DFQATT, CDR2 SNEGSKA, per germline (reference sequence). The CDR3 extends over 18 amino acids. V lost 5 bases to trimming and J lost 4 bases; unmatched junction nucleotides: 21.

Worth noting for this clonotype: Because the CDR3's place on the DNA is in doubt, the DNA is left out and the CDR3 is given as listed by TCRdb. The rearrangement joins TRBV11-3 to TRBJ2-4; TRBD2 is the table's D call, not checked against the DNA. Germline V gene sequence: CDR1 SGHNT, CDR2 YENEEA. The CDR3 is made up of 21 amino acids, end residues included. Here the CDR3 reads CASSFYICSAWTSGGKNIQYF.

CDR3 in amino acids: CSATPPESGVHQETQYF. The CDR3 DNA sequence: TGCAGTGCTACCCCCCCCGAGTCGGGGGTCCACCAAGAGACCCAGTACTTC. The rearrangement links TRBV20-1 to TRBJ2-5, with D maybe TRBD2 (6 bases). V was clipped by 4 bases and J by 0 bases, with 21 bases between them. Per the germline V gene, CDR1 is DFQATT and CDR2 is SNEGSKA (reference sequence). The CDR3 consists of 17 residues.

This clonotype was seen repeatedly, ten times or more. The chain joins TRBV4-1 to TRBJ1-5; a possible D gene is TRBD1 (6 bases). Trimming stripped 4 bases from V and 2 bases from J, with 12 bases between. This CDR3 region has 15 residues. CDR1 MGHRA and CDR2 YSYEKL come from the germline V gene. In nucleotides, the CDR3 is TGCGCCAGCAGCCGGACGGCAGGGGGCAATCAGCCCCAGCATTTT. The encoded protein is CASSRTAGGNQPQHF.

The table lists this clonotype with many counts. The V and J genes are TRBV7-2 and TRBJ2-7, with 8 bases identical to TRBD1. Germline lookup yields CDR1 SGHTA and CDR2 FQGNSA. Trimming at V came to 5 bases and at J to 2 bases, leaving 5 bases not matched to a gene. There are 14 residues in the CDR3. CDR3 sequence reads: CASSGRQGTYEQYF. The CDR3 region has the DNA TGTGCCAGCAGCGGCCGACAGGGGACCTACGAGCAGTACTTC. The full variable domain, completed using reference TRBV7-2 and TRBJ2-7, is GAGVSQSPSNKVTEKGKDVELRCDPISGHTALYWYRQSLGQGLEFLIYFQGNSAPDKSGLPSDRFSAERTGGSVSTLTIQRTQQEDSAVYLCASSGRQGTYEQYFGPGTRLTVT.

This clonotype occurred many times. The chain employs TRBV10-3 and TRBJ2-7, with 7 nucleotides matching TRBD1. CDR3 size: 15 residues. Germline V gives CDR1 ENHRY, CDR2 SYGVKD. V was clipped by 4 bases and J by 0 bases; unmatched bases: 6. The CDR3 here is CAISGLQGLSYEQYF. Written as DNA, the CDR3 is TGTGCCATCAGTGGCCTACAGGGGCTCTCCTACGAGCAGTACTTC.

This clonotype came up many times. The genes are TRBV5-6 and TRBJ2-1; possible D gene TRBD2, 7 bases. The V and J ends lost 1 base and 3 bases respectively, with 17 bases between them. Germline V CDR1 and CDR2: SGHDT, YYEEEE. CDR3 length equals 17 residues. The CDR3 sequence: CASSLYRGARFYNEQFF. Written as DNA, the CDR3 is TGTGCCAGCAGCTTGTATCGGGGGGCCCGATTCTACAATGAGCAGTTCTTC.

In its sample, this clonotype was seen many times. The genes are TRBV4-1 and TRBJ1-6; D uncertain. The germline CDR1 and CDR2 sequences are MGHRA and YSYEKL. V was trimmed by 1 base and J by 7 bases, leaving 8 bases between them. This CDR3 is built from 14 residues. The CDR3: CASSQVSRNSPLHF. The CDR3 DNA reads as TGCGCCAGCAGCCAAGTGTCCCGCAATTCACCCCTCCACTTT.

This clonotype was detected many times. The rearrangement joins TRBV12-3 or TRBV12-4 to TRBJ2-1; D might be TRBD1 (6 bases). Between the trimmed V and J ends, which lost 5 bases and 0 bases, there was a span of 11 bases. The CDR3 has 15 residues. This CDR3 reads CASSQRGSSYNEQFF. CDR3 in DNA: TGTGCCAGCAGTCAAAGGGGGAGCTCCTACAATGAGCAGTTCTTC.